This T cell receptor beta chain is from a study of T cell repertoires in cytomegalovirus infection. Study as a whole: The public TCR beta signatures pointed to both CMV infection and matching HLA type.

This clonotype was detected only a few times. Its antigen is unidentified. TCRdb reprocessed the reads with MiXCR, giving one entry per CDR3 protein. The sample has hundreds of thousands of distinct CDR3 sequences; around a third are singletons. The clonotype originates from a human donor in good health (CMV status not recorded). Some clones in this sample may be carry-over from other donors' samples. The sequencing here drew on cultured PBMCs, taken from culture after CMV antigen stimulation.

The CDR3 nucleotides read TGTGCCAGCACCAGGACTAGGGGGAGGGAGACCCAGTACTTC. This translates into CASTRTRGRETQYF. The chain couples TRBV7-9 to TRBJ2-5, with a tentative D call TRBD2 (7 bases). Deletions cut 7 bases from V and 5 bases from J, with 17 bases between. This CDR3 has 14 residues. CDR1 and CDR2 from the germline V gene are SEHNR and FQNEAQ (reference sequence).